The clone carrying this TCR beta chain has a count of ten or more. The data were obtained in a study of prognosis after radiotherapy for stage I lung cancer. As for the study in general: Individuals diagnosed with stage I non-small cell lung cancer underwent enrollment between April 2018 and 2019. Medical inoperability was the status assigned to all non-small cell lung cancer patients.

Germline loops: CDR1 MNHNS, CDR2 SASEGT. The CDR3 loop spans 17 amino acids. The V and J ends lost 3 bases and 2 bases respectively, with 18 bases between them. Template was genomic DNA; TCR beta CDR3 amplified in two multiplex PCR rounds. During first-round PCR, primers specific to each TRBV and TRBJ gene were used. Each CDR3 protein is one row after TCRdb ran MiXCR on the multiplex PCR reads. The sample comprises some 28,000 distinct CDR3 sequences, around 32% of which are singletons, and about an eighth rests with the top ten. None of the patients had undergone chemotherapy or radiotherapy beforehand or had any other malignancy, and each showed node-negative status on CT and PET/CT.

This material consisted of PBMCs, taken before or after stereotactic body radiation therapy (not recorded which). The V gene is TRBV6-1, the J gene TRBJ2-3; D might be TRBD1 (5 bases). This receptor was identified in a donor aged 50 or older with non-small cell lung cancer. The CDR3 DNA reads TGTGCCAGCAGTGACCCCGCGACAGCTCCGTTCACAGATACGCAGTATTTT. This sequence encodes CASSDPATAPFTDTQYF.